These T cell receptor beta chains were read from a single sample in a study of blood T cell repertoires in COVID-19. Only in-frame clones appear in the TCRdb table, and some are missing; sequencing was by immunoSEQ multiplex PCR. The sample carries about 280,000 clones, about 88% recorded once. Sequenced: peripheral blood. The receptors derive from a woman aged 70 to 79 with COVID-19, enrolled during active disease. CDR3s include the opening cysteine and the closing phenylalanine or tryptophan. D genes are given only for firm matches. Some rows mark clone size as missing; the rest say once, few, many or name a class of expanded clone.

NA,TRBD1,TRBV5-4,TRBJ2-2,TGTGCCAGCAGCGGCCGGGACAGGGCGCGGGGTGGCGACACCGGGGAGCTGTTTTTT,CASSGRDRARGGDTGELFF
NA,NA,TRBV6-5,TRBJ1-6,TGTGCCAGCAGTTACTCTGGGGCAGGGATGGGTTCACCCCTCCACTTT,CASSYSGAGMGSPLHF
NA,TRBD2,TRBV19,TRBJ2-2,TGTGCCAGTAGTAGCGCGGCGGGGGGCTTTAGGGAGCTGTTTTTT,CASSSAAGGFRELFF
NA,NA,TRBV19,TRBJ1-3,TGTGCCAGTAGTATCGGGGGAAACTCTGGAAACACCATATATTTT,CASSIGGNSGNTIYF
NA,TRBD1,TRBV25-1,TRBJ1-4,TGTGCCAGCAGTGAACCCCGACAGGGAGGTGAAAAACTGTTTTTT,CASSEPRQGGEKLFF
NA,NA,TRBV12-3/TRBV12-4,TRBJ2-7,TGTGCCAGCAGTTTTGCGGTACCCTACGAGCAGTACTTC,CASSFAVPYEQYF
NA,NA,TRBV18,TRBJ2-5,TGTGCCAGCTCAATACTCGCGGCCCAAGAGACCCAGTACTTC,CASSILAAQETQYF
NA,NA,TRBV4-1,TRBJ2-2,TGCGCCAGCAGCCAAGGAAGGGGGGGGCGAGCAGTTAACGGGGAGCTGTTTTTT,CASSQGRGGRAVNGELFF
NA,NA,TRBV23-1,TRBJ1-5,TGCGCCAGCAGTCTGAATCCAGTGCAGGGAGGTCAGCCCCAGCATTTT,CASSLNPVQGGQPQHF
few,NA,TRBV6-1,TRBJ1-1,TGTGCCAGCAGTGCAGCGGCGAACACTGAAGCTTTCTTT,CASSAAANTEAFF
NA,TRBD1,TRBV29-1,TRBJ1-1,TGCAGCGTTGAAGACCCCGGGACAGAAACTTTGATGAACACTGAAGCTTTCTTT,CSVEDPGTETLMNTEAFF
NA,NA,TRBV9,TRBJ1-5,TGTGCCAGCAGCGTAGCCAGGGTTAGCAATCAGCCCCAGCATTTT,CASSVARVSNQPQHF
NA,NA,TRBV11-2,TRBJ2-3,TGTGCCAGCAGCTTACTTAGGGGAAACACAGATACGCAGTATTTT,CASSLLRGNTDTQYF
NA,TRBD1,TRBV7-3,TRBJ1-5,TGTGCCAGCAGCGGAGGGGACAGGGTGAGAAATCAGCCCCAGCATTTT,CASSGGDRVRNQPQHF
NA,NA,TRBV28,TRBJ2-4,TGTGCCAGCAGGGGCTCACTAGCCAAAAACATTCAGTACTTC,CASRGSLAKNIQYF
NA,TRBD1,TRBV6-2/TRBV6-3,TRBJ1-5,TGTGCCAGCAGTACCACAGGGGGGTTTGCTCAGCCCCAGCATTTT,CASSTTGGFAQPQHF
few,TRBD1,TRBV6-6,TRBJ2-7,TGTGCCAGCTCTAGGGACAGGACCACCTACGAGCAGTACTTC,CASSRDRTTYEQYF
NA,TRBD2,TRBV24-1,TRBJ2-7,TGTGCCACCAGCAGTAGCGGGGGGCCCAACGAGCAGTACTTC,CATSSSGGPNEQYF
NA,NA,TRBV30,TRBJ1-1,TGTGCCTGGGCCATGAGGACTGAAGCTTTCTTT,CAWAMRTEAFF
many,NA,TRBV30,TRBJ2-3,TGTGCCTGGACAGAACCAGATACGCAGTATTTT,CAWTEPDTQYF
once,TRBD1,TRBV7-2,TRBJ1-2,TGTGCCAGCAGCTTAGAAGGGGGCGGGAACTATGGCTACACCTTC,CASSLEGGGNYGYTF
few,TRBD1,TRBV6-5,TRBJ1-1,TGTGCCAGTTGGGGCCAGGGGGCGGGAGACACTGAAGCTTTCTTT,CASWGQGAGDTEAFF
NA,NA,TRBV13,TRBJ1-1,TGTGCCAGCAGCCTACCTCTGGGGGGGGGAACTGAAGCTTTCTTT,CASSLPLGGGTEAFF
few,NA,TRBV6-1,TRBJ1-1,TGTGCCAGCAGTGAAGGGTTTGTGTCGGGCACTGAAGCTTTCTTT,CASSEGFVSGTEAFF
NA,NA,TRBV6-1,TRBJ1-5,TGTGCCAGCAGTCCAGGAGCGGTTCAGCCCCAGCATTTT,CASSPGAVQPQHF
NA,TRBD1,TRBV14,TRBJ1-1,TGTGCCAGCAGCCACACCCCCCAGGGGGGAACTGAAGCTTTCTTT,CASSHTPQGGTEAFF
NA,NA,TRBV18,TRBJ2-1,TGTGCCAGCTCCCGGAGCTCCTACAATGAGCAGTTCTTC,CASSRSSYNEQFF
NA,TRBD1,TRBV6-2/TRBV6-3,TRBJ1-5,TGTGCCAGCAGCTCGGGACAGTCCTCCAGGGCCCAGCATTTT,CASSSGQSSRAQHF
NA,NA,TRBV6-5,TRBJ1-1,TGTGCCAGCAGGCAACAGCAAAGTACTGAAGCTTTCTTT,CASRQQQSTEAFF
NA,NA,TRBV10-3,TRBJ1-2,TGTGCCATCAGTGAGCTAGGTGGCGCTTTGACGGGCTACACCTTC,CAISELGGALTGYTF
NA,TRBD1,TRBV14,TRBJ1-4,TGTGCCAGCAGCCAAGATCGAGGGGGCAATGAAAAACTGTTTTTT,CASSQDRGGNEKLFF
NA,NA,TRBV7-2,TRBJ1-5,TGTGCCAGCAGCTTAGTTTCAGGTGTTAATCAGCCCCAGCATTTT,CASSLVSGVNQPQHF
NA,TRBD2,TRBV9,TRBJ2-5,TGTGCCAGCAGCCATTCCCGACTAGCGGGGGGGCCCGTGACCCAGTACTTC,CASSHSRLAGGPVTQYF
NA,TRBD1,TRBV19,TRBJ1-1,TGTGCCAGTAACCTCGGACAGGGGGGTTTTTTCTTT,CASNLGQGGFFF
NA,TRBD1,TRBV5-8,TRBJ1-3,TGTGCCAGCAGAGGACAGGGGCTTTTCGCTGGAAACACCATATATTTT,CASRGQGLFAGNTIYF
NA,NA,TRBV3-1/TRBV3-2,TRBJ1-3,TGTGCCAGCAGTCTCGGGGTGTCTCTCGGAAACACCATATATTTT,CASSLGVSLGNTIYF
NA,NA,TRBV4-3,TRBJ2-2,TGCGCCAGCAGCCATTCCACAGGGTCCGGGGAGCTGTTTTTT,CASSHSTGSGELFF
NA,NA,TRBV10-3,TRBJ2-2,TGTGCCATCAGTATAACCGGGGAGCTGTTTTTT,CAISITGELFF
NA,NA,TRBV4-2,TRBJ1-2,TGTGCCAGCAGCCAACCGGGGGGCAACGCGCAGTCCTATGGCTACACCTTC,CASSQPGGNAQSYGYTF
NA,NA,TRBV30,TRBJ1-1,TGTGCCGGGGCTTGGGGCGTCGGAGCTTTCTTT,CAGAWGVGAFF
NA,NA,TRBV5-4,TRBJ2-7,TGTGCCACCACTAAAGGGGATTCCCCTTCCTACGAGCAGTACTTC,CATTKGDSPSYEQYF
NA,NA,TRBV7-2,TRBJ2-1,TGTGCCAGCAGCTTAGGTAGGGGCGGCTACAATGAGCAGTTCTTC,CASSLGRGGYNEQFF
once,NA,TRBV11-2,TRBJ1-1,TGTGCCAGCAGCTTACCCCCTCGTTTGGCTTTCTTT,CASSLPPRLAFF
NA,NA,TRBV5-5,TRBJ1-2,TGTGCCAGCAGCCAGGGGCCCGCTGAAGGCTACACCTTC,CASSQGPAEGYTF
NA,TRBD1,TRBV28,TRBJ1-2,TGTGCCAGCAGTTGGACAGGGGATGGCTACACCTTC,CASSWTGDGYTF
NA,NA,TRBV15,TRBJ1-4,TGTGCCACCAGCAGAGAAGGCGGGGCAACTAATGAAAAACTGTTTTTT,CATSREGGATNEKLFF
once,TRBD2,TRBV29-1,TRBJ2-7,TGCAGCGTTCCAATAAGGCGGGGGGTTCCTTCCTACGAGCAGTACTTC,CSVPIRRGVPSYEQYF
once,TRBD2,TRBV4-2,TRBJ2-3,TGTGCCAGCAGCCAAGAAAGCGGGGGGGGGACAGATACGCAGTATTTT,CASSQESGGGTDTQYF
NA,TRBD2,TRBV5-1,TRBJ2-5,TGCGCCAGCAGCTCTAGCGGGGGTGTCCAAGAGACCCAGTACTTC,CASSSSGGVQETQYF
NA,NA,TRBV6-6,TRBJ1-2,TGTGCCAGCAACAGGGTGGATGGTGGTTACACCTTC,CASNRVDGGYTF
NA,NA,TRBV28,TRBJ1-6,TGTGCCACCAATAGGGACACATTGAATTCACCCCTCCACTTT,CATNRDTLNSPLHF
NA,TRBD2,TRBV19,TRBJ2-3,TGTGCCAGTAGTACCCCCCTACTAGCGGATGACACAGATACGCAGTATTTT,CASSTPLLADDTDTQYF
NA,NA,TRBV30,TRBJ1-2,TGTGCCTGGATCAGGGAACGAACTAACTATGGCTACACCTTC,CAWIRERTNYGYTF
NA,NA,TRBV29-1,TRBJ1-4,TGCAGCGCCGTAAGGGTCGGGGGTCATAATGAAAAACTGTTTTTT,CSAVRVGGHNEKLFF
NA,TRBD1,TRBV28,TRBJ1-5,TGTGCCAGCAGTTTGGACAGGGTCAATCAGCCCCAGCATTTT,CASSLDRVNQPQHF
NA,TRBD2,TRBV4-2,TRBJ2-5,TGTGCCAGCAGCCAAGGGGGCGGGGGGGCCGGAATGGAGACCCAGTACTTC,CASSQGGGGAGMETQYF
NA,TRBD2,TRBV7-2,TRBJ2-7,TGTGCCAGCAGCCTTGGACTAGCGGGGTTCTACGAGCAGTACTTC,CASSLGLAGFYEQYF
NA,TRBD2,TRBV10-1,TRBJ2-3,TGCGCCAGCAGGGCCGGGACTAGCGGTTCAGATACGCAGTATTTT,CASRAGTSGSDTQYF
few,TRBD1,TRBV6-5,TRBJ1-2,TGTGCCAGCAGTCCGGGACAGGGATTAGGCTACACCTTC,CASSPGQGLGYTF
medium-sized,TRBD2,TRBV30,TRBJ2-3,TGTGCCTGGAGTGTGACTAGCGGGACCTACACAGATACGCAGTATTTT,CAWSVTSGTYTDTQYF